This TCR beta chain was identified during a study of blood T cell repertoires in COVID-19. Produced via immunoSEQ multiplex PCR; TCRdb's table is partial and in-frame only. The data hold 250,000 to 300,000 clones, with around 80% observed a single time. The CDR3 contains 14 residues. Per the germline V gene, CDR1 is SGHDT and CDR2 is YYEEEE. V shed 4 bases and J shed 4 bases, with 14 bases lying between them. This chain joins TRBV5-6 and TRBJ1-2; D is undetermined. Source material: peripheral blood. This TCR derives from a man older than 75 with acute or convalescent COVID-19. The CDR3 bases are TGTGCCAGCAGCCTGGACCGCCTCGGCTATGGCTACACCTTC. Encoded protein: CASSLDRLGYGYTF.